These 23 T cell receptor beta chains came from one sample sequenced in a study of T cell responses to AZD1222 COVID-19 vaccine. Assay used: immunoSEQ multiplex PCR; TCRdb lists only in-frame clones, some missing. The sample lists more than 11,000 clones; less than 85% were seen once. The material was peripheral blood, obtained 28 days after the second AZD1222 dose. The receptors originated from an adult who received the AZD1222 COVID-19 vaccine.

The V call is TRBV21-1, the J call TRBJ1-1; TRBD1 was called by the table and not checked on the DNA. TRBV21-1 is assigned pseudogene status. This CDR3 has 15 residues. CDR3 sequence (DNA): TGTGCCAGCAGCACCCTATCTGACAGGGACGCTGAAGCTTTCTTT. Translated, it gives CASSTLSDRDAEAFF.

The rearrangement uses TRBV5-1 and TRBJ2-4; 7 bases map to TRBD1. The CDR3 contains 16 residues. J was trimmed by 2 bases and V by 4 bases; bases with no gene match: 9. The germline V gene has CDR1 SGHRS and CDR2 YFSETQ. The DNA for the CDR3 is TGCGCCAGCAGCGGCCAGGGGGTTCTTACCAAAAACATTCAGTACTTC. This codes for CASSGQGVLTKNIQYF.

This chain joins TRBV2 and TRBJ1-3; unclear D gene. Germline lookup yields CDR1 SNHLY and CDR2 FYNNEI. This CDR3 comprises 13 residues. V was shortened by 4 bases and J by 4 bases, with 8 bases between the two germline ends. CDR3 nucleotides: TGTGCCAGCAGTGTTTCCGACGGAAACACCATATATTTT. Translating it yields CASSVSDGNTIYF.

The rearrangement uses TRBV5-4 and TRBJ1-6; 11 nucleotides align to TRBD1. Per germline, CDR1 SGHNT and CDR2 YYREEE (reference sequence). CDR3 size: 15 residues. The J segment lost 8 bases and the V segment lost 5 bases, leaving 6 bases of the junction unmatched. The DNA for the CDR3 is TGTGCCAGCAGTTCCCGGACAGGGGGCGATTCACCCCTCCACTTT. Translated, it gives CASSSRTGGDSPLHF.

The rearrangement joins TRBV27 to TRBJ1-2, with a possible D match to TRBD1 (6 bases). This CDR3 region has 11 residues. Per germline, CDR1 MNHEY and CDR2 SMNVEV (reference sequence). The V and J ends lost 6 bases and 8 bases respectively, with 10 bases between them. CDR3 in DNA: TGTGCCAGCAGGGGGACACGGGGCTACACCTTC. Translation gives CASRGTRGYTF.

CDR3 bases: TGTGCCACCAGCAGAGATTTCGCGGTATTACAGCCCCAGCATTTT. Translation gives CATSRDFAVLQPQHF. The chain is built from TRBV15 and TRBJ1-5; D not certain. Germline CDR1 LNHNV, CDR2 YYDKDF (reference sequence). The V end lost 0 bases, the J end lost 7 bases, and 13 bases lay between the germline ends. This CDR3 contains 15 residues.

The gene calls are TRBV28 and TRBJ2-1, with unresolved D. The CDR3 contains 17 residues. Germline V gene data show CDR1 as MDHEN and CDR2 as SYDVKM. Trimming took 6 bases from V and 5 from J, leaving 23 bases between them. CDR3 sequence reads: CASSTGFGPVSHNEQFF. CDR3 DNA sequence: TGTGCCAGCAGCACCGGATTTGGGCCTGTTTCCCACAATGAGCAGTTCTTC.

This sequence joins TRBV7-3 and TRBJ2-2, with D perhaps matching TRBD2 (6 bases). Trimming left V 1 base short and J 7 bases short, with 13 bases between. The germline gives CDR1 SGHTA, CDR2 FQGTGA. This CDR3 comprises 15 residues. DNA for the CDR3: TGTGCCAGCAGCTTAAGGGCAGGGAGGATCGGGGAGCTGTTTTTT. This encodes CASSLRAGRIGELFF.

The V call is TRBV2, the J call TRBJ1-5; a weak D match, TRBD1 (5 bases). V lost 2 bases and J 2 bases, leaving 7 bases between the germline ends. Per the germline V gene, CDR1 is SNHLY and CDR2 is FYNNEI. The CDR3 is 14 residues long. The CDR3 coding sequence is TGTGCCAGCAGTGAACAGGGCGGCAATCAGCCCCAGCATTTT. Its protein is CASSEQGGNQPQHF.

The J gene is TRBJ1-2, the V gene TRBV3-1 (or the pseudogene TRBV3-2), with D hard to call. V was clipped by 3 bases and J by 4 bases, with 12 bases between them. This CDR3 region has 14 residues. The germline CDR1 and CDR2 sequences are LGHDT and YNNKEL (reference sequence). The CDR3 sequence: CASSQDEYIYGYTF. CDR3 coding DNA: TGTGCCAGCAGCCAGGACGAGTATATCTATGGCTACACCTTC.

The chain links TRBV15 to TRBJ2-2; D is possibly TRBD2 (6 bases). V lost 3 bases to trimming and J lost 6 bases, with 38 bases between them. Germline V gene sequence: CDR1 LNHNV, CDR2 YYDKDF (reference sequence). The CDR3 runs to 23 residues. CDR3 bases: TGTGCCACCAGCAGTACCTCCTCGGGGGTGCTCCAGGGCATAAAGCTAGGTGCCGGGGAGCTGTTTTTT. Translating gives CATSSTSSGVLQGIKLGAGELFF.

The CDR3 sequence is CASSLLMIPKSSYEQYF. In DNA form, the CDR3 reads TGTGCCAGCAGTTTATTAATGATCCCAAAGAGCTCCTACGAGCAGTACTTC. The gene calls are TRBV28 and TRBJ2-7; D not resolved. The V gene lost 1 base and the J gene lost 0 bases, with 16 bases spanning the gap. The CDR3 length is 17 residues. Germline CDR1 MDHEN, CDR2 SYDVKM.

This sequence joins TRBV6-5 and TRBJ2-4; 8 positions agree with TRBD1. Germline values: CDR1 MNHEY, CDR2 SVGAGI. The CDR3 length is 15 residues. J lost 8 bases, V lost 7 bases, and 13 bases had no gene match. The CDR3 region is CASKLSRGPFDIQYF. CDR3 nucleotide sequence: TGTGCCAGCAAACTATCCAGGGGGCCCTTTGACATTCAGTACTTC.

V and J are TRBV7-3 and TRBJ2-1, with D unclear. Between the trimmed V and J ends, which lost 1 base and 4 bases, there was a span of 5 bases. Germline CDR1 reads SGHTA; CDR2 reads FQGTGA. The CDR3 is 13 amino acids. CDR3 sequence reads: CASSLRPYNEQFF. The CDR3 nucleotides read TGTGCCAGCAGCTTAAGGCCGTACAATGAGCAGTTCTTC.

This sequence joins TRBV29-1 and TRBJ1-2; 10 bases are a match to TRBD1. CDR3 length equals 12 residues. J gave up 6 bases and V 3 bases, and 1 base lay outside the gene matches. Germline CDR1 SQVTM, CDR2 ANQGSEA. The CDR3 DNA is TGCAGCGTTGAGGGACAGGGGAATGGCTACACCTTC. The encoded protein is CSVEGQGNGYTF.

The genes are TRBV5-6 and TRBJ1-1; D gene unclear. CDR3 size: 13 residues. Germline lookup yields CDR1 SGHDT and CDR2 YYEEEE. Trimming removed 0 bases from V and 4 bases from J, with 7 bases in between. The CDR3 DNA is TGTGCCAGCAGCTTGGGTTTTGGCACTGAAGCTTTCTTT. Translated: CASSLGFGTEAFF. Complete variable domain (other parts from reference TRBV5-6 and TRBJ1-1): DAGVTQSPTHLIKTRGQQVTLRCSPKSGHDTVSWYQQALGQGPQFIFQYYEEEERQRGNFPDRFSGHQFPNYSSELNVNALLLGDSALYLCASSLGFGTEAFFGQGTRLTVV.

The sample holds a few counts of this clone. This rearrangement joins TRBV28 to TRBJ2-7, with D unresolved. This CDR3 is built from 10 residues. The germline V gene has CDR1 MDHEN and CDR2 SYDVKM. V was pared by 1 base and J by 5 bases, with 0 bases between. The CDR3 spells CASSLYEQYF. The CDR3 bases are TGTGCCAGCAGTTTATACGAGCAGTACTTC.

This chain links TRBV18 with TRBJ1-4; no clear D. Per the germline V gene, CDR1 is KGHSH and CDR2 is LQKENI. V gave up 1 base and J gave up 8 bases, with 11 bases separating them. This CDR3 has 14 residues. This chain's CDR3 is CASSPRGEREKLFF. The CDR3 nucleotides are TGTGCCAGCTCACCACGCGGTGAGCGGGAAAAACTGTTTTTT. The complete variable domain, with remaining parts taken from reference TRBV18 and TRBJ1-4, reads NAGVMQNPRHLVRRRGQEARLRCSPMKGHSHVYWYRQLPEEGLKFMVYLQKENIIDESGMPKERFSAEFPKEGPSILRIQQVVRGDSAAYFCASSPRGEREKLFFGSGTQLSVL.

CDR3 amino acids: CASSLNRGSEQYF. CDR3 in DNA: TGTGCCAGCAGCCTTAACAGGGGTAGCGAGCAGTACTTC. The chain couples TRBV6-5 to TRBJ2-7, with 7 bases lining up with TRBD1. J was trimmed by 6 bases and V by 6 bases; bases with no gene match: 8. This CDR3 has 13 residues. CDR1 and CDR2 from the germline V gene are MNHEY and SVGAGI.

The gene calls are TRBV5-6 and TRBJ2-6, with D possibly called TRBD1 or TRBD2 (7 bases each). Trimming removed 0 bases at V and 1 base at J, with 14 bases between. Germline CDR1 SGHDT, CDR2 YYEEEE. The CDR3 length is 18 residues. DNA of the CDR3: TGTGCCAGCAGCTTGGATCCCAGGGGGGGATCTGGGGCCAACGTCCTGACTTTC. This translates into CASSLDPRGGSGANVLTF.

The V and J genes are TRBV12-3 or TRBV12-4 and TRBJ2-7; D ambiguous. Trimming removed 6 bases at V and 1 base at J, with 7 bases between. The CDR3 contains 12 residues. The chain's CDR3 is CASSQESYEQYF. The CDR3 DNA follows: TGTGCCAGCAGCCAAGAGTCCTACGAGCAGTACTTC.

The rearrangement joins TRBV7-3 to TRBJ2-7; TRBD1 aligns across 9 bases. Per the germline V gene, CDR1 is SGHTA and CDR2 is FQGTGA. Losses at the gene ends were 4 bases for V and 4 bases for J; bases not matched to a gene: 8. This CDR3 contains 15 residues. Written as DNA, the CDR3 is TGTGCCAGCAGCTCGTCCGGGACAGGGCCTTACGAGCAGTACTTC. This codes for CASSSSGTGPYEQYF.

As DNA, the CDR3 is TGTGCCAGCAGGGGGCGAGTCCGCGGGAGAAACACCGGGGAGCTGTTTTTT. Translated: CASRGRVRGRNTGELFF. The rearrangement links TRBV5-8 to TRBJ2-2; 7 bases are a match to TRBD2. V lost 5 bases and J lost 2; bases outside the gene matches: 12. CDR1 and CDR2 (germline): SGHTS, YDEGEE. This CDR3 is 17 amino acids long. Looking up the rest from reference TRBV5-8 and TRBJ2-2 gives the full variable domain: EAGVTQSPTHLIKTRGQQATLRCSPISGHTSVYWYQQALGLGLQFLLWYDEGEERNRGNFPPRFSGRQFPNYSSELNVNALELEDSALYLCASRGRVRGRNTGELFFGEGSRLTVL.